Sequencing of this T cell receptor beta chain was carried out in a study of blood T cell repertoires in COVID-19. For the study at large: Some COVID-19 samples were acute and others convalescent; all came from the United States, Italy and Spain.

This CDR3 region has 11 residues. V lost 7 bases, J lost 6 bases, and 8 bases lay in between. Germline loops: CDR1 SGHRS, CDR2 YFSETQ. Original analysis: Using reference gene primer amplification, nucleated cell counts were estimated. Sequencing used immunoSEQ multiplex PCR; TCRdb keeps in-frame clones, though not all of them. V and J calls and clone size are given by that table; D and trimming were obtained from the DNA. The top ten clones hold around 2.1% of a sample with roughly 140,000 clones, 65% to 80% of them seen once. The sequence was obtained from an older woman with acute or convalescent COVID-19. The rearrangement joins TRBV5-1 to TRBJ2-1; D remains ambiguous. The sequenced sample was peripheral blood. In nucleotides, the CDR3 is TGCGCCAGCGCGTGGTCCAATGAGCAGTTCTTC. Its translation is CASAWSNEQFF.